This T cell receptor (beta chain) was profiled in a study of control samples from healthy donors and cancer patients. The CDR3 sequence is 15 residues long. V lost 5 bases to trimming and J lost 2 bases; unmatched junction nucleotides: 5. Germline V gene lookup returns CDR1 MGHDK and CDR2 SYGVNS. TCRdb's copy holds only in-frame clones and misses some; the assay was immunoSEQ multiplex PCR. The sample holds some 130,000 clones; approximately 88% are singletons and the top ten take approximately 3.2%. The TCR comes from a man in his forties in good health. The V and J genes are TRBV25-1 and TRBJ2-3; 9 bases line up with TRBD2. Source material: blood. This CDR3 reads CASSPAGGITDTQYF. The CDR3 DNA is TGTGCCAGCAGTCCAGCGGGGGGAATCACAGATACGCAGTATTTT.